Listed below are T cell receptor beta chains from one sample, sequenced in a study of T cells after yellow fever vaccination. One entry per CDR3 protein results from TCRdb running MiXCR on the 5' RACE reads. The data show a few hundred thousand distinct CDR3 sequences, roughly a sixth seen once. The sample was PBMCs, taken before the yellow fever booster vaccination. The receptors derive from a man in his late teens or twenties who received the YFV17D yellow fever vaccine. Both conserved end residues are part of each CDR3. The order of the fields is V gene, D gene, CDR3 length, J gene, clone size, CDR3 protein, CDR3 DNA. A D gene is named only where the DNA matches it firmly. Part of the rows lack a size; the others show once, few, many or a class for expanded clones.

>TRBV4-1|TRBD2|17|TRBJ2-2|.
CASSLRRGGANTGELFF
TGCGCCAGCAGCCTTCGTCGCGGGGGAGCGAACACCGGGGAGCTGTTTTTT
>TRBV10-3|TRBD1|15|TRBJ2-2|.
CAISPDRGGTGELFF
TGTGCCATCAGCCCGGACAGGGGTGGTACCGGGGAGCTGTTTTTT
>TRBV10-3|TRBD2|16|TRBJ2-3|.
CAISRNRDYGADTQYF
TGTGCCATCAGTCGGAACCGGGACTATGGTGCAGATACGCAGTATTTT
>TRBV12-3/TRBV12-4|.|10|TRBJ1-2|.
CATGGPGYTF
TGTGCCACCGGAGGCCCAGGCTACACCTTC
>TRBV12-3/TRBV12-4|.|15|TRBJ2-1|.
CASSLQWGAVNEQFF
TGTGCCAGCAGTTTACAGTGGGGGGCGGTAAATGAGCAGTTCTTC
>TRBV6-1|.|15|TRBJ2-5|.
CASSAPRGPKETQYF
TGTGCCAGCAGTGCCCCCAGGGGCCCCAAAGAGACCCAGTACTTC
>TRBV15|.|17|TRBJ2-4|few
CATSRDRRGPAKNIQYF
TGTGCCACCAGCAGAGATAGGCGGGGCCCAGCCAAAAACATTCAGTACTTC
>TRBV20-1|TRBD2|14|TRBJ2-7|few
CSARNLGGGREQYF
TGCAGTGCTAGAAATCTCGGGGGGGGACGCGAGCAGTACTTC
>TRBV27|.|13|TRBJ2-1|few
CASSATTPRAMIF
TGTGCCAGCAGTGCCACCACCCCCAGGGCGATGATCTTC
>TRBV20-1|.|11|TRBJ2-3|many
CSARSTDTQYF
TGCAGTGCGAGAAGCACAGATACGCAGTATTTT
>TRBV4-1|TRBD2|15|TRBJ2-7|few
CASSPGGGRSYEQYF
TGCGCCAGCAGCCCCGGGGGGGGAAGGTCCTACGAGCAGTACTTC
>TRBV6-1|.|13|TRBJ2-7|few
CASRDGQVYEQYF
TGTGCCAGCAGAGACGGGCAGGTCTACGAGCAGTACTTC
>TRBV29-1|.|14|TRBJ1-5|few
CSVTESGAHQPQHF
TGCAGCGTGACGGAGTCCGGTGCCCATCAGCCCCAGCATTTT
>TRBV5-1|.|14|TRBJ2-3|few
CASSPSDPTDTQYF
TGCGCCAGCAGCCCCTCGGACCCCACAGATACGCAGTATTTT
>TRBV3-2|.|16|TRBJ2-1|few
CASSPQRQSSYNEQFF
TGTGCCAGCAGCCCACAAAGACAGAGCTCCTACAATGAGCAGTTCTTC
>TRBV12-3/TRBV12-4|.|15|TRBJ1-3|.
CASRLGDSGGNTIYF
TGTGCCAGCAGGCTAGGGGATTCTGGTGGAAACACCATATATTTT
>TRBV4-1|.|16|TRBJ1-2|few
CASSQFPGRGNYGYTF
TGCGCCAGCAGCCAATTCCCGGGACGGGGAAACTATGGCTACACCTTC
>TRBV27|.|16|TRBJ2-7|few
CASSLQGFGGRDEQYF
TGTGCCAGCAGCCTTCAGGGGTTTGGGGGCCGGGACGAGCAGTACTTC
>TRBV6-1|.|17|TRBJ2-5|.
CASSEETAGSSGETQYF
TGTGCCAGCAGTGAAGAAACGGCAGGATCTTCTGGAGAGACCCAGTACTTC
>TRBV24-1|.|15|TRBJ2-1|.
CATSDYSDGSNEQFF
TGTGCCACCAGTGATTATTCGGACGGATCCAATGAGCAGTTCTTC
>TRBV5-1|.|15|TRBJ2-5|few
CASSLPGSMGETQYF
TGCGCCAGCAGCTTGCCAGGGAGTATGGGGGAGACCCAGTACTTC
>TRBV5-6|.|12|TRBJ1-2|.
CASGGTGYGYTF
TGTGCCAGTGGGGGGACTGGCTATGGCTACACCTTC
>TRBV4-3|.|14|TRBJ2-1|many
CASSQEESFSEQFF
TGCGCCAGCAGCCAAGAGGAGAGTTTCAGTGAGCAGTTCTTC
>TRBV25-1|TRBD1|15|TRBJ2-2|few
CASSDGQGGTGELFF
TGTGCCAGCAGCGACGGACAGGGTGGCACCGGGGAGCTGTTTTTT
>TRBV7-2|TRBD1|15|TRBJ1-1|.
CASSSQGATNTEAFF
TGTGCCAGCAGCTCCCAGGGGGCTACGAACACTGAAGCTTTCTTT
>TRBV4-1|TRBD1|18|TRBJ2-1|many
CASSQGQGEWDSYNEQFF
TGCGCCAGCAGCCAAGGACAGGGCGAATGGGACTCCTACAATGAGCAGTTCTTC
>TRBV7-9|.|16|TRBJ2-3|.
CASEDRRAPSTDTQYF
TGTGCCAGCGAGGACAGGAGGGCACCAAGCACAGATACGCAGTATTTT
>TRBV7-2|.|16|TRBJ1-2|few
CASSLAEGQSWYGYTF
TGTGCCAGCAGCTTAGCCGAAGGACAGAGCTGGTATGGCTACACCTTC
>TRBV7-2|TRBD2|18|TRBJ2-2|.
CASSSGGAGGPYTGELFF
TGTGCCAGCAGCTCCGGGGGAGCGGGGGGTCCCTACACCGGGGAGCTGTTTTTT